This T cell receptor beta chain was recorded in a study of T cells after yellow fever vaccination. J gave up 10 bases and V 6 bases, and 12 bases lay outside the gene matches. The CDR3 runs to 15 residues. Germline V gene sequence: CDR1 MNHNY, CDR2 SVGAGI (reference sequence). TCRdb re-analysed the 5' RACE reads in MiXCR, keeping a single row per CDR3 protein. Of 350,000 to 450,000 distinct CDR3 sequences listed, approximately 19% are singletons. Sequencing used PBMCs, obtained before the yellow fever booster vaccination. The chain is built from TRBV6-6 and TRBJ1-6; the match to TRBD1 covers 7 bases. This TCR derives from a man aged 18 to 30 who received the YFV17D yellow fever vaccine. The CDR3 reads CASRNPATGVSPLHF. The CDR3 nucleotides are TGTGCCAGCAGGAACCCCGCTACAGGGGTATCACCCCTCCACTTT.